The 23 T cell receptor beta chains given below trace back to one sample, sequenced in a study of shared clonotypes between healthy human individuals. TCRdb's table, derived via immunoSEQ multiplex PCR, lists solely in-frame clones and lacks some. Among 2 million to 2.5 million clones listed, roughly 93% were seen once. The specimen sequenced was naive CD4+ T cells from PBMCs. Documented subset: CD45RA+ positively selected. All receptors derive from a man aged 18 to 35 in good health. Some clones in this sample may be carry-over from other donors' samples.

A note on this clone: Other DNA sequences within the sample encode an identical CDR3. V and J are TRBV7-9 and TRBJ2-3; D remains unclear. This CDR3 has 14 amino acids. The germline V and J ends were trimmed by 5 bases and 0 bases, with 9 bases remaining between them. CDR1 and CDR2 (germline): SEHNR, FQNEAQ (reference sequence). For the CDR3, the DNA is TGTGCCAGCAGCCGTCTTAGAAGCACAGATACGCAGTATTTT. Its translation is CASSRLRSTDTQYF.

V usage is TRBV6-1 and J usage is TRBJ2-5, with 10 bases matching TRBD1. Trimming cost V 4 bases and J 4 bases; bases outside gene matches: 9. Germline lookup yields CDR1 MNHNS and CDR2 SASEGT. CDR3 length equals 16 residues. The DNA for the CDR3 is TGTGCCAGCAGTGCTCGACAGGGGGCAGGAGGAGAGACCCAGTACTTC. This sequence encodes CASSARQGAGGETQYF.

V is TRBV7-9 and J is TRBJ2-2, with TRBD1 identical over 9 bases. J was trimmed by 2 bases and V by 4 bases; bases with no gene match: 2. The CDR3 totals 15 residues. Germline-derived CDR1 and CDR2 are SEHNR and FQNEAQ (reference sequence). The CDR3 coding sequence is TGTGCCAGCAGCTCGGACAGGGGAAACACCGGGGAGCTGTTTTTT. Its protein product is CASSSDRGNTGELFF.

V and J are TRBV9 and TRBJ2-6; D gene uncertain. Per the germline V gene, CDR1 is SGDLS and CDR2 is YYNGEE. CDR3 length equals 15 residues. Trimming cost V 5 bases and J 0 bases, with 9 bases left between them. CDR3 coding DNA: TGTGCCAGCAGAGGAAGACTCTCTGGGGCCAACGTCCTGACTTTC. This encodes CASRGRLSGANVLTF.

The chain uses TRBV25-1 and TRBJ2-1; 7 bases map to TRBD2. The length of the CDR3 is 14 residues. CDR1 and CDR2 from the germline V gene are MGHDK and SYGVNS. After removal of 4 bases from V and 6 bases from J, the junction contained 6 bases not matched to a gene. The CDR3 DNA reads TGTGCCAGCAGTGTGGGAGGGAGTCGCAATGAGCAGTTCTTC. Translated: CASSVGGSRNEQFF.

The chain combines TRBV27 with TRBJ1-5, with a possible D match to TRBD1 (6 bases). The CDR3 runs 14 residues. CDR1 and CDR2 from the germline V gene are MNHEY and SMNVEV (reference sequence). The V gene lost 6 bases and the J gene lost 9 bases, with 18 bases spanning the gap. CDR3 loop: CASRPTGSWSPQHF. The CDR3 region has the DNA TGTGCCAGCAGGCCCACAGGGTCCTGGTCGCCCCAGCATTTT.

A few counts support this clone. Additional DNA sequences in this sample encode the identical CDR3. The chain recombines TRBV29-1 with TRBJ1-1; D is possibly TRBD1 (6 bases). The CDR3 consists of 12 residues. Germline V CDR1 and CDR2: SQVTM, ANQGSEA. The V and J ends lost 6 bases and 1 base respectively, with 9 bases between them. CDR3 in DNA: TGCAGCGTCGCGGACAGGAACACTGAAGCTTTCTTT. This encodes CSVADRNTEAFF.

The rearrangement links TRBV18 to TRBJ1-1; tentative D call: TRBD1 (5 bases). Trimming removed 8 bases at V and 6 bases at J, with 19 bases between. CDR3 length equals 14 residues. Per the germline V gene, CDR1 is KGHSH and CDR2 is LQKENI. The CDR3 sequence: CASATGGSFPEAFF. The CDR3 nucleotides read TGTGCCAGCGCTACGGGGGGTTCGTTTCCTGAAGCTTTCTTT.

This CDR3 reads CASSLLAGGFNEQFF. The CDR3 DNA reads as TGCGCCAGCAGCCTCCTAGCGGGAGGGTTCAATGAGCAGTTCTTC. The rearrangement uses TRBV5-1 and TRBJ2-1, with 12 bases identical to TRBD2. Germline V gives CDR1 SGHRS, CDR2 YFSETQ. There are 15 residues in the CDR3. The V segment lost 4 bases and the J segment 6 bases; nucleotides outside the gene matches: 5.

As concerns this clone: Other DNA sequences in the sample encode the same CDR3. The chain recombines TRBV28 with TRBJ1-2; no definite D call. Trimming cost V 2 bases and J 2 bases, with 12 bases left between them. Germline V lookup: CDR1 MDHEN, CDR2 SYDVKM. CDR3 size: 15 residues. CDR3 sequence reads: CASSLRGRFNYGYTF. For the CDR3, the DNA is TGTGCCAGCAGTTTACGTGGCCGATTCAACTATGGCTACACCTTC.

Turning to this clone: An end of the junction does not agree with germline; a read error may underlie this. This rearrangement joins TRBV2 to TRBJ2-1; 9 positions match TRBD2. The length of the CDR3 is 17 residues. From germline, CDR1 is SNHLY and CDR2 FYNNEI. The CDR3 loop reads CASTEASLAGSFNEQFF. The CDR3 coding sequence is TGTGCCAGCACCGAAGCATCCCTAGCGGGATCCTTCAATGAGCAGTTCTTC. The entire variable domain, with the rest obtained from reference TRBV2 and TRBJ2-1, is as follows: EPEVTQTPSHQVTQMGQEVILRCVPISNHLYFYWYRQILGQKVEFLVSFYNNEISEKSEIFDDQFSVERPDGSNFTLKIRSTKLEDSAMYFCASTEASLAGSFNEQFFGPGTRLTVL.

The chain uses TRBV7-3 and TRBJ1-2; weak D call: TRBD1 (6 bases). The CDR3 runs 13 residues. With 1 base removed from V and 6 bases from J, the gap between germline ends came to 9 bases. The V gene's germline CDR1 is SGHTA and CDR2 FQGTGA. The CDR3 sequence: CASSLSQGNGYTF. CDR3 nucleotide sequence: TGTGCCAGCAGCTTAAGTCAGGGGAATGGCTACACCTTC. Supplemented by reference TRBV7-3 and TRBJ1-2, the full variable domain reads GAGVSQTPSNKVTEKGKYVELRCDPISGHTALYWYRQSLGQGPEFLIYFQGTGAADDSGLPNDRFFAVRPEGSVSTLKIQRTERGDSAVYLCASSLSQGNGYTFGSGTRLTVV.

The rearrangement uses TRBV5-1 and TRBJ1-4; D may be TRBD1 (5 bases). Germline V lookup: CDR1 SGHRS, CDR2 YFSETQ. Trimming left V 0 bases short and J 2 bases short, with 8 bases between. The CDR3 contains 15 residues. CDR3 nucleotides: TGCGCCAGCAGCTTGGTGACAGATACTAATGAAAAACTGTTTTTT. This sequence encodes CASSLVTDTNEKLFF.

The chain uses TRBV4-1 and TRBJ2-3; 9 positions match TRBD1. Looked up from germline, CDR1 is MGHRA and CDR2 is YSYEKL. The CDR3 is made up of 15 amino acids. Trimming at V came to 4 bases and at J to 3 bases, leaving 5 bases not matched to a gene. CDR3 nucleotide sequence: TGCGCCAGCAGCCGCGGGACAGGGACGACAGATACGCAGTATTTT. Its protein is CASSRGTGTTDTQYF.

V usage is TRBV6-5 and J usage is TRBJ2-2, with 9 bases that match TRBD1. The CDR3 runs to 14 residues. The germline CDR1 and CDR2 sequences are MNHEY and SVGAGI. V trimming: 6 bases; J trimming: 5 bases; junction bases outside the gene matches: 4. The CDR3 loop reads CASRTDRGTGELFF. The DNA of the CDR3 is TGTGCCAGCAGAACCGACAGGGGGACCGGGGAGCTGTTTTTT.

This rearrangement joins TRBV6-4 to TRBJ2-6; D uncertain. Trimming took 4 bases from V and 3 from J, leaving 1 base between them. The CDR3 sequence is 12 residues long. Germline values: CDR1 MRHNA, CDR2 SNTAGT. The CDR3 spells CASSGGANVLTF. The CDR3 DNA reads TGTGCCAGCAGTGGTGGGGCCAACGTCCTGACTTTC.

V usage is TRBV28 and J usage is TRBJ1-4, with 8 bases lining up with TRBD1. J lost 3 bases, V lost 6 bases, and 12 bases had no gene match. Germline assignment: CDR1 MDHEN and CDR2 SYDVKM. The length of the CDR3 is 17 residues. CDR3 sequence (DNA): TGTGCCAGCAGGGGCGGAGGACAGGGATTTGCTAATGAAAAACTGTTTTTT. It encodes CASRGGGQGFANEKLFF.

As concerns this clone: One end of the junction varies from germline; a read error may be responsible. The chain joins TRBV7-2 to TRBJ1-5, with D possibly matching TRBD1 (5 bases). Looked up from germline, CDR1 is SGHTA and CDR2 is FQGNSA. The CDR3 covers 16 residues. As DNA, the CDR3 is TGTGCCAGCAGCTTACGGGCGCAGGGCGGCAACCAGCCCCAGCATTTT. As protein: CASSLRAQGGNQPQHF.

The chain combines TRBV11-2 with TRBJ2-7; 10 bases line up with TRBD2. Germline V gene data show CDR1 as SGHAT and CDR2 as FQNNGV. The CDR3 extends over 15 amino acids. V shed 5 bases, J shed 6 bases, and the junction held 10 bases outside the gene matches. DNA for the CDR3: TGTGCCAGCAGCCCCAGGGCTAGCGGGAGTCCCGAGCAGTACTTC. The encoded protein is CASSPRASGSPEQYF. Using reference TRBV11-2 and TRBJ2-7 for the parts outside the CDR3, the full variable domain is EAGVAQSPRYKIIEKRQSVAFWCNPISGHATLYWYQQILGQGPKLLIQFQNNGVVDDSQLPKDRFSAERLKGVDSTLKIQPAKLEDSAVYLCASSPRASGSPEQYFGPGTRLTVT.

This chain connects TRBV9 to TRBJ1-5; TRBD1 is a possible D gene (5 bases). V lost 0 bases and J lost 1, with 8 bases in between. The CDR3 totals 15 residues. CDR1 is SGDLS and CDR2 is YYNGEE in the germline V gene. CDR3 DNA sequence: TGTGCCAGCAGCGTAGACCCAGGGAGCAATCAGCCCCAGCATTTT. Its translation is CASSVDPGSNQPQHF.

The chain uses TRBV18 and TRBJ1-1; perhaps TRBD1 as D (5 bases). Germline CDR1 is KGHSH and CDR2 is LQKENI. The CDR3 covers 17 residues. V was pared by 3 bases and J by 4 bases, with 21 bases between. The CDR3 DNA is TGTGCCAGCTCACCGCTGGAACGGGGCAGATCCTTCACTGAAGCTTTCTTT. Protein sequence: CASSPLERGRSFTEAFF.

The chain joins TRBV27 to TRBJ2-1; D is perhaps TRBD2 (5 bases). CDR1 is MNHEY and CDR2 is SMNVEV in the germline V gene (reference sequence). V lost 0 bases, J lost 0 bases, and 9 bases lay in between. The CDR3 spans 16 residues. The CDR3 sequence: CASSLSRGLSYNEQFF. As DNA, the CDR3 is TGTGCCAGCAGTTTATCGAGAGGGCTCTCCTACAATGAGCAGTTCTTC.

The chain combines TRBV4-1 with TRBJ2-7; TRBD1 might be the D (6 bases). The germline CDR1 and CDR2 sequences are MGHRA and YSYEKL. V lost 4 bases and J lost 1, with 20 bases in between. The CDR3 totals 17 residues. This CDR3 is CASSPSPDRTLSYEQYF. The CDR3, as DNA: TGCGCCAGCAGCCCTTCGCCCGACAGGACACTATCCTACGAGCAGTACTTC.